This TCR beta chain was documented in a study of identical twins. TCRdb called the 5' RACE reads again in MiXCR, with one record for every CDR3 protein. The sample shows 420,000 or so distinct CDR3 sequences, less than 20% of them seen only once. This clonotype has only a few counts. Its target is not known. Whole-study findings and limits: Analyses of zero insertions could be partly confounded by invariant MAIT and iNKT cells.

This TCR was sampled from a man aged 50-60 years in good health. Sequenced sample: naive T cells sorted from blood.

DNA of the CDR3: TGTGCCAGCAGCCCAGAGGCGAGCAGAGAGACCCAGTACTTC. It yields the protein CASSPEASRETQYF. The rearrangement joins TRBV5-5 to TRBJ2-5; no clear D gene. CDR3 length: 14 residues. Germline loops: CDR1 SGHKS, CDR2 YYEKEE (reference sequence). The germline V and J ends were trimmed by 4 bases and 4 bases, with 14 bases remaining between them.